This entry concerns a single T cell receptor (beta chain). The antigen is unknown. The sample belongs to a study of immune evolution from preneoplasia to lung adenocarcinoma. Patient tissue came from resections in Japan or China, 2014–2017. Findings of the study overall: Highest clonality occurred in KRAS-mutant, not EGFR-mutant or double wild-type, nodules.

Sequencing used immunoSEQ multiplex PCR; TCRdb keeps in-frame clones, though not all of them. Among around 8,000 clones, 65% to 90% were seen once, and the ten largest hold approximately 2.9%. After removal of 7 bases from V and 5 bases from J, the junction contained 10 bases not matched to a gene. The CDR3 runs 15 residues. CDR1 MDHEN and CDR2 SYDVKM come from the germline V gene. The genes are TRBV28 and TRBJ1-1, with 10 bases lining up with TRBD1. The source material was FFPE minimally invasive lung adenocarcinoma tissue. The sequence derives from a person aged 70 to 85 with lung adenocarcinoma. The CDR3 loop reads CASNLGQGVKTEAFF. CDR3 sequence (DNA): TGTGCCAGCAACCTTGGACAGGGGGTCAAAACTGAAGCTTTCTTT.